This section outlines one TCR beta chain sequence together with its context. TCRdb's copy holds only in-frame clones and misses some; the assay was immunoSEQ multiplex PCR. The data show tens of thousands of clones, approximately 80% seen once. This sample was taken from a study of blood T cell repertoires in COVID-19. Germline V gives CDR1 KGHDR, CDR2 SFDVKD. This CDR3 is built from 14 residues. V was shortened by 7 bases and J by 3 bases, with 13 bases between the two germline ends. This clonotype was sampled from a man aged 45-65 years with acute or convalescent COVID-19. Source material: peripheral blood. This sequence joins TRBV24-1 and TRBJ2-3; D is possibly TRBD2 (6 bases). The CDR3 DNA sequence: TGTGCCACCAGCCTCCCTGGAGGGACAGATACGCAGTATTTT. Residues: CATSLPGGTDTQYF.